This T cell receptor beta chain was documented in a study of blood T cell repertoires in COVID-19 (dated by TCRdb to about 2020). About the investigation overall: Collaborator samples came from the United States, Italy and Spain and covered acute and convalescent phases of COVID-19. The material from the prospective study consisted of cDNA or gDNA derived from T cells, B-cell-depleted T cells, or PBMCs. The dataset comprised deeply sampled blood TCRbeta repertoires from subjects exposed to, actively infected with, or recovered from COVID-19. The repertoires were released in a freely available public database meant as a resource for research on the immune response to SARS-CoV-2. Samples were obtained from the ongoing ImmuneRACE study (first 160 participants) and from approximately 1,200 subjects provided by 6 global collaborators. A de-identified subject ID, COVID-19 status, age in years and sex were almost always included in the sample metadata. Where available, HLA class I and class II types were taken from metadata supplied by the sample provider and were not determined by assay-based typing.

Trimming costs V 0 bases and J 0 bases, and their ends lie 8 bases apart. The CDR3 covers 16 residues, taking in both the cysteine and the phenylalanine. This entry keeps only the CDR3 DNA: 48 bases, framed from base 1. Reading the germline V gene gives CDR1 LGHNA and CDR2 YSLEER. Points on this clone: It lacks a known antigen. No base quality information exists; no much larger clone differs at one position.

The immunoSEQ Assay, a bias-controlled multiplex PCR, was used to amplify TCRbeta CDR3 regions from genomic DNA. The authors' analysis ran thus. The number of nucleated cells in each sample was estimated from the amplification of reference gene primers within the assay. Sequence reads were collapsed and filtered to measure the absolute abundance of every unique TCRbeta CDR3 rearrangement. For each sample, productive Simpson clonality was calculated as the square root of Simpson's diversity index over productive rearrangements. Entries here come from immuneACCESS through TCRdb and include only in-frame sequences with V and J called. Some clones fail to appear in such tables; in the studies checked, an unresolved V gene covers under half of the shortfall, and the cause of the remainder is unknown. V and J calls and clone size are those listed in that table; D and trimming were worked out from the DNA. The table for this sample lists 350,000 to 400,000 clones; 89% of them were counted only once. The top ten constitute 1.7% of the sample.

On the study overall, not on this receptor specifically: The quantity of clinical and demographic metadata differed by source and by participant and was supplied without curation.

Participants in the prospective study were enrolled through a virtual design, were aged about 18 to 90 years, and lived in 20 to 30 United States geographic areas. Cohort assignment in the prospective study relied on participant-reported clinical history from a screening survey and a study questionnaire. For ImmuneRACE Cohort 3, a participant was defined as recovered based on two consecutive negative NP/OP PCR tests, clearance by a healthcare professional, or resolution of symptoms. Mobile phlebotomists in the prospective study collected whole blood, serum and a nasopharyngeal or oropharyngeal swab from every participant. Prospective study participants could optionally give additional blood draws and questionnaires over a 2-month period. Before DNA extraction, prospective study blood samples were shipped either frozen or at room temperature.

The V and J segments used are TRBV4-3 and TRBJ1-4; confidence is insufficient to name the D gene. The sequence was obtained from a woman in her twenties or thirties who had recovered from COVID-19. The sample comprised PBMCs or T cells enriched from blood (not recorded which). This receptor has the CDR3 CASSQDREATNEKLFF. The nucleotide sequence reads TGCGCCAGCAGCCAAGATCGGGAAGCAACTAATGAAAAACTGTTTTTT.